These 28 T cell receptor beta chains came from one sample sequenced in a study of T cell responses to AZD1222 COVID-19 vaccine. The protocol was immunoSEQ multiplex PCR, while the TCRdb copy is restricted to in-frame clones and leaves out a portion. The table records approximately 100,000 clones, approximately 90% of them present only once. This specimen was peripheral blood, taken on day 0 of AZD1222 vaccination. Every receptor here comes from an adult in good health.

The chain links TRBV7-2 to TRBJ1-3; the D gene is possibly TRBD1 (5 bases). This CDR3 spans 17 amino acids. The germline V gene encodes CDR1 SGHTA and CDR2 FQGNSA. Deletions cut 5 bases from V and 0 bases from J, with 17 bases between. In DNA form, the CDR3 reads TGTGCCAGCAGCAAGTCACCCGGGACTAACTCTGGAAACACCATATATTTT. Residues: CASSKSPGTNSGNTIYF.

The chain has TRBV2 and TRBJ2-5; D perhaps matches TRBD2 (5 bases). This CDR3 has 15 amino acids. CDR1 is SNHLY, CDR2 FYNNEI, per germline. V gave up 4 bases and J gave up 0 bases, with 12 bases separating them. The CDR3 sequence is CASSVIREYQETQYF. In nucleotides, the CDR3 is TGTGCCAGCAGTGTAATAAGGGAGTACCAAGAGACCCAGTACTTC.

This clone showed up just once. CDR3: CASSLAVRNGYTF. In nucleotides, the CDR3 is TGTGCCAGCAGCTTGGCGGTAAGGAATGGCTACACCTTC. This chain joins TRBV7-2 and TRBJ1-2, with D unclear. Germline CDR1 is SGHTA and CDR2 is FQGNSA. V lost 3 bases to trimming and J lost 6 bases, with 11 bases between them. CDR3 size: 13 residues.

This clone was seen many times. V is TRBV5-6 and J is TRBJ1-2, with D perhaps matching TRBD1 (5 bases). The length of the CDR3 is 12 residues. CDR1 and CDR2 from the germline V gene are SGHDT and YYEEEE. V lost 3 bases and J 4 bases, leaving 7 bases between the germline ends. This CDR3 reads CASSSGSYGYTF. The CDR3 DNA reads as TGTGCCAGCAGCTCAGGGAGCTATGGCTACACCTTC.

This chain connects TRBV7-2 to TRBJ2-1; D unresolved. The V and J ends lost 3 bases and 8 bases respectively, with 11 bases between them. The CDR3 spans 13 residues. Per germline, CDR1 SGHTA and CDR2 FQGNSA. As DNA, the CDR3 is TGTGCCAGCAGCTTCGTCCCCTTGGATGAGCAGTTCTTC. This gives the protein CASSFVPLDEQFF.

This sequence joins TRBV5-4 and TRBJ2-2, with D tentatively TRBD1 (5 bases). The germline gives CDR1 SGHNT, CDR2 YYREEE (reference sequence). This CDR3 region has 16 residues. Trimming cost V 0 bases and J 4 bases, with 13 bases left between them. CDR3 in DNA: TGTGCCAGCAGCTTGGGGGCACAGGCGGCCACCGGGGAGCTGTTTTTT. Its protein is CASSLGAQAATGELFF.

V is TRBV11-2 and J is TRBJ2-2; D might be TRBD2 (5 bases). The CDR3 totals 15 residues. CDR1 is SGHAT, CDR2 FQNNGV, per germline. V was clipped by 1 base and J by 7 bases, with 13 bases between them. CDR3 sequence reads: CASSLALRRRGELFF. CDR3 in DNA: TGTGCCAGCAGCTTAGCATTACGGAGGCGCGGGGAGCTGTTTTTT.

The chain uses TRBV6-4 and TRBJ1-1; D gene ambiguous. This CDR3 region has 14 residues. Germline V gives CDR1 MRHNA, CDR2 SNTAGT. V was trimmed by 5 bases and J by 1 base, leaving 11 bases between them. The CDR3 spells CASSPSGENTEAFF. The CDR3 coding sequence is TGTGCCAGCAGTCCGTCCGGGGAGAACACTGAAGCTTTCTTT.

The rearrangement links TRBV19 to TRBJ1-5; TRBD1 is a possible D gene (5 bases). The germline gives CDR1 LNHDA, CDR2 SQIVND (reference sequence). V was shortened by 3 bases and J by 3 bases, with 9 bases between the two germline ends. There are 14 residues in the CDR3. CDR3 sequence reads: CASSMRGYNQPQHF. The CDR3 bases are TGTGCCAGTAGTATGAGGGGTTACAATCAGCCCCAGCATTTT.

V usage is TRBV30 and J usage is TRBJ1-6, with TRBD1 identical over 7 bases. This CDR3 region has 15 residues. Trimming removed 0 bases from V and 3 bases from J; junction bases left unmatched: 2. Germline loops: CDR1 GTSNPN, CDR2 SVGIG (reference sequence). The CDR3 protein is CAWSVTGFYNSPLHF. In DNA, the CDR3 is TGTGCCTGGAGTGTGACAGGGTTCTATAATTCACCCCTCCACTTT.

Here the CDR3 reads CASSLTGNSPLHF. In DNA form, the CDR3 reads TGTGCCAGCAGCTTGACAGGGAATTCACCCCTCCACTTT. The chain couples TRBV11-3 to TRBJ1-6; TRBD1 matches at 7 bases. The CDR3 is 13 residues long. Germline values: CDR1 SGHNT, CDR2 YENEEA. V lost 3 bases and J lost 7; bases outside the gene matches: 0.

This chain uses TRBV9 with TRBJ2-7; 7 positions match TRBD1. CDR3 length equals 15 residues. Trimming took 2 bases from V and 0 from J; bases not matched to a gene: 5. Germline loops: CDR1 SGDLS, CDR2 YYNGEE. The CDR3 DNA reads as TGTGCCAGCAGCGTCTCAGGGGGAAACTCCTACGAGCAGTACTTC. Translating gives CASSVSGGNSYEQYF.

This chain uses TRBV5-4 with TRBJ1-4, with a weak D call TRBD1 (5 bases). V was pared by 0 bases and J by 7 bases, with 16 bases between. The CDR3 sequence is 16 residues long. Germline V lookup: CDR1 SGHNT, CDR2 YYREEE (reference sequence). Here the CDR3 reads CASSLGGGQGGEKLFF. Written as DNA, the CDR3 is TGTGCCAGCAGCTTGGGTGGAGGGCAGGGAGGTGAAAAACTGTTTTTT.

This sequence joins TRBV30 and TRBJ1-2, with D unclear. The CDR3 loop spans 14 amino acids. Germline CDR1 GTSNPN, CDR2 SVGIG (reference sequence). V was clipped by 2 bases and J by 8 bases, with 18 bases between them. CDR3 coding DNA: TGTGCCTGGAGTAGAGCAGGACGGCGGTTGGGCTACACCTTC. Translating it yields CAWSRAGRRLGYTF. Full variable domain (rest looked up from reference TRBV30 and TRBJ1-2): SQTIHQWPATLVQPVGSPLSLECTVEGTSNPNLYWYRQAAGRGLQLLFYSVGIGQISSEVPQNLSASRPQDRQFILSSKKLLLSDSGFYLCAWSRAGRRLGYTFGSGTRLTVV.

The V and J genes are TRBV2 and TRBJ1-6, with D unclear. This CDR3 has 15 residues. Trimming shortened V by 6 bases and J by 0 bases, and 9 bases separated the two germline ends. Germline V lookup: CDR1 SNHLY, CDR2 FYNNEI. CDR3 region: CASRDSSSYNSPLHF. DNA of the CDR3: TGTGCCAGCAGGGACTCGAGCTCCTATAATTCACCCCTCCACTTT.

This rearrangement joins TRBV11-1 to TRBJ2-3; TRBD2 aligns across 13 bases. Germline values: CDR1 SGHAT, CDR2 FQDESV (reference sequence). V dropped 3 bases and J dropped 3; count of bases not matched to a gene: 3. The length of the CDR3 is 16 residues. CDR3 sequence (DNA): TGTGCCAGCAGCTTCCGACTAGCGGGGGGAACAGATACGCAGTATTTT. Translated, it gives CASSFRLAGGTDTQYF.

This rearrangement joins TRBV15 to TRBJ2-3; 12 bases agree with TRBD2. V lost 8 bases, J lost 6 bases, and 12 bases stayed unmatched. Germline V gives CDR1 LNHNV, CDR2 YYDKDF (reference sequence). The CDR3 has 16 residues. The CDR3 DNA sequence: TGTGCCACCGGGACTAGCGGGCGAGGCTGGGGGGATACGCAGTATTTT. As protein: CATGTSGRGWGDTQYF.

This clone was detected only once. The gene calls are TRBV18 and TRBJ1-5, with D perhaps TRBD1 (6 bases). The CDR3 is 14 amino acids. Trimming removed 6 bases from V and 7 bases from J, with 16 bases in between. Germline CDR1 is KGHSH and CDR2 is LQKENI. The CDR3 sequence: CASSAGAKGQPQHF. As DNA, the CDR3 is TGTGCCAGCTCGGCAGGGGCGAAAGGGCAGCCCCAGCATTTT.

In this sample, this clone turned up once. The rearrangement uses TRBV7-6 and TRBJ2-1; tentative D call: TRBD1 (7 bases). The CDR3 consists of 16 residues. V lost 4 bases to trimming and J lost 6 bases, with 19 bases between them. Looked up from germline, CDR1 is SGHVS and CDR2 is FNYEAQ. CDR3 sequence: CASSSMQGGPGNEQFF. The CDR3, as DNA: TGTGCCAGCAGCTCGATGCAGGGGGGACCGGGCAATGAGCAGTTCTTC.

This chain joins TRBV5-6 and TRBJ1-1; D may be TRBD1 (5 bases). The V gene lost 3 bases and the J gene lost 0 bases, with 9 bases spanning the gap. CDR1 is SGHDT and CDR2 is YYEEEE in the germline V gene. CDR3 length equals 14 residues. CDR3 coding DNA: TGTGCCAGCAGCTACCAGACAGTGAACACTGAAGCTTTCTTT. This translates into CASSYQTVNTEAFF.

This sequence joins TRBV29-1 and TRBJ2-7; D remains unclear. The V gene lost 5 bases and the J gene lost 2 bases, with 10 bases spanning the gap. Germline-derived CDR1 and CDR2 are SQVTM and ANQGSEA. This CDR3 contains 12 residues. For the CDR3, the DNA is TGCAGCGTTCGCATGGGAACCTACGAGCAGTACTTC. This encodes CSVRMGTYEQYF.

This clone was picked up one time. V and J are TRBV5-1 and TRBJ2-5; 9 bases fit TRBD2. CDR3 length equals 18 residues. The germline gives CDR1 SGHRS, CDR2 YFSETQ. The trim removed 0 bases at V and 1 base at J, leaving 10 bases unmatched. The CDR3 here is CASSLGRTRTSAQETQYF. The CDR3 nucleotides are TGCGCCAGCAGCTTGGGCAGAACTCGGACTAGCGCCCAAGAGACCCAGTACTTC.

The rearrangement uses TRBV10-3 and TRBJ1-6; unclear D gene. The CDR3 is 13 amino acids. From germline, CDR1 is ENHRY and CDR2 SYGVKD. Trimming cost V 6 bases and J 8 bases, with 11 bases left between them. In nucleotides, the CDR3 is TGTGCCATCAGGACCTTCGGGGATTCACCCCTCCACTTT. The encoded protein is CAIRTFGDSPLHF.

The chain combines TRBV6-6 with TRBJ2-3; D not resolved. This CDR3 has 13 residues. The V end was cut by 0 bases, the J end by 5 bases, with 6 bases between. Germline CDR1 reads MNHNY; CDR2 reads SVGAGI (reference sequence). In DNA, the CDR3 is TGTGCCAGCAGTTACTCGAAAGTAGATACGCAGTATTTT. This codes for CASSYSKVDTQYF.

The V call is TRBV5-6, the J call TRBJ2-7; tentatively, D is TRBD1 (7 bases). V was pared by 7 bases and J by 4 bases, with 21 bases between. CDR3 length equals 15 residues. The germline V gene has CDR1 SGHDT and CDR2 YYEEEE. The CDR3 region has the DNA TGTGCCAGCCTCCAGGGGGGTGGGGAAGGGTACGAGCAGTACTTC. Protein sequence: CASLQGGGEGYEQYF.

This chain links TRBV28 with TRBJ1-2; 10 nucleotides agree with TRBD1. J was trimmed by 8 bases and V by 6 bases; bases with no gene match: 9. The CDR3 consists of 14 residues. Germline V gives CDR1 MDHEN, CDR2 SYDVKM. The DNA of the CDR3 is TGTGCCAGCAGGATTCCTGGGACAGGGGTAGGCTACACCTTC. Protein: CASRIPGTGVGYTF.

The chain is built from TRBV2 and TRBJ2-5; unclear D gene. CDR3 length: 11 amino acids. Trimming took off 4 bases at V and 6 bases at J, with 6 bases between the two ends. Germline V gene lookup returns CDR1 SNHLY and CDR2 FYNNEI. Here the CDR3 DNA reads TGTGCCAGCAGTGCATGGCAGACCCAGTACTTC. It is translated as CASSAWQTQYF.

The genes are TRBV5-8 and TRBJ1-6; maybe TRBD1 (6 bases). The CDR3 totals 14 residues. The V end lost 0 bases, the J end lost 9 bases, and 10 bases lay between the germline ends. Germline V gives CDR1 SGHTS, CDR2 YDEGEE. Here the CDR3 DNA reads TGTGCCAGCAGCTTGGACAGGGCGGTTTCACCCCTCCACTTT. It yields the protein CASSLDRAVSPLHF.